This TCR beta chain derives from a study of early T cells in non-severe SARS-CoV-2 infection. Study-level results: VDJdb matching favored anti-spike CD8 responses, missing private and CD4 specificities.

CDR1 is KGHSH, CDR2 LQKENI, per germline. The CDR3 has 15 residues. The V end was cut by 6 bases, the J end by 7 bases, with 21 bases between. Attached unique molecular identifiers marked individual cDNA molecules. MiXCR was run by TCRdb on the 5' RACE reads, yielding one entry per CDR3 protein. The profile shows under 75,000 distinct CDR3 sequences, over 10% of them singletons. At least ten counts were recorded for this clonotype. Its antigen is not identified. This sequence originates from an adult who was a healthcare worker with PCR-confirmed SARS-CoV-2 infection or an uninfected control (not recorded which). The chain carries TRBV18 and TRBJ1-1; D might be TRBD1 (5 bases). Sequencing was done on a sample of whole blood. CDR3 loop: CASSIKDTRNGEAFF. Written as DNA, the CDR3 is TGTGCCAGCTCGATTAAGGACACCCGAAATGGTGAAGCTTTCTTT.